Presented here are 32 T cell receptor beta chains from one specimen sequenced in a study of CD8 T cells in Susac syndrome. A quantity of about 0.45 to 1 ug RNA underwent reverse transcription using random hexamers. TCRdb reprocessed the immunoSEQ multiplex PCR reads with MiXCR, giving one entry per CDR3 protein. The sample lists 330,000 or so distinct CDR3 sequences; around 89% were seen once. Sequencing was done on a sample of CD8+ T cells from PBMCs. The receptors derive from a human donor with multiple sclerosis.

The gene calls are TRBV28 and TRBJ2-5; tentatively, D is TRBD2 (6 bases). V lost 10 bases and J 2 bases, leaving 17 bases between the germline ends. The CDR3 is 14 amino acids. The germline CDR1 and CDR2 sequences are MDHEN and SYDVKM. In DNA form, the CDR3 reads TGTGCCACCGGAGGACTACCGGATCAAGAGACCCAGTACTTC. It is translated as CATGGLPDQETQYF.

This sequence joins TRBV24-1 and TRBJ2-1, with D uncertain. The CDR3 length is 14 residues. Germline loops: CDR1 KGHDR, CDR2 SFDVKD. V was trimmed by 3 bases and J by 5 bases, leaving 10 bases between them. CDR3 region: CATSDRHGDNEQFF. Here the CDR3 DNA reads TGTGCCACCAGTGATCGGCACGGCGACAATGAGCAGTTCTTC.

J is TRBJ2-1 and V is TRBV14; D is ambiguous. Looked up from germline, CDR1 is SGHDN and CDR2 is FVKESK. Between the trimmed V and J ends, which lost 0 bases and 10 bases, there was a span of 16 bases. This CDR3 spans 15 amino acids. CDR3 sequence (DNA): TGTGCCAGCAGCCAAGATCGGAATAGGGTAAAGGAGCAGTTCTTC. Its protein product is CASSQDRNRVKEQFF.

This clonotype was seen a single time. This chain links TRBV30 with TRBJ2-2; tentative D call: TRBD2 (6 bases). V dropped 5 bases and J dropped 5 bases, with 6 bases sitting between them. The CDR3 covers 11 residues. Germline V lookup: CDR1 GTSNPN, CDR2 SVGIG (reference sequence). CDR3 in amino acids: CAWGGTGELFF. For the CDR3, the DNA is TGTGCCTGGGGGGGGACCGGGGAGCTGTTTTTT.

V is TRBV20-1 and J is TRBJ1-6; a weak D match, TRBD1 (6 bases). From germline, CDR1 is DFQATT and CDR2 SNEGSKA (reference sequence). There are 19 residues in the CDR3. The germline V and J ends were trimmed by 0 bases and 9 bases, with 27 bases remaining between them. The CDR3 here is CSARDPQSGGPALSSPLHF. The CDR3 coding sequence is TGCAGTGCTAGAGATCCGCAATCGGGGGGCCCGGCTTTAAGTTCACCCCTCCACTTT.

This chain uses TRBV6-4 with TRBJ2-3, with D possibly matching TRBD2 (7 bases). With 3 bases removed from V and 3 bases from J, the gap between germline ends came to 13 bases. The V gene's germline CDR1 is MRHNA and CDR2 SNTAGT. This CDR3 comprises 15 residues. The CDR3 region has the DNA TGTGCCAGCAGTGAGGGGGGGCAGGGTACAGATACGCAGTATTTT. As protein: CASSEGGQGTDTQYF.

The chain links TRBV7-6 to TRBJ1-5; 7 bases align to TRBD1. This CDR3 has 22 amino acids. CDR1 and CDR2 (germline): SGHVS, FNYEAQ. Germline trimming cut 0 bases from V and 0 bases from J; bases unmatched to any gene: 20. CDR3 sequence: CASSLAFGTPSGTVDSNQPQHF. The CDR3 bases are TGTGCCAGCAGCTTAGCTTTCGGTACTCCGTCTGGGACAGTTGATAGCAATCAGCCCCAGCATTTT.

By share, this clonotype ranks as medium-sized (0.01 to 0.1%). This rearrangement joins TRBV6-1 to TRBJ1-5; D call uncertain. The germline gives CDR1 MNHNS, CDR2 SASEGT. With 3 bases removed from V and 11 bases from J, the gap between germline ends came to 8 bases. The CDR3 has 11 residues. The CDR3 bases are TGTGCCAGCAGTGATATGGCAGCCCAGCATTTT. Translating gives CASSDMAAQHF.

This chain uses TRBV28 with TRBJ2-7; 7 bases match TRBD1. CDR1 MDHEN and CDR2 SYDVKM come from the germline V gene. Trimming removed 4 bases from V and 0 bases from J; junction bases left unmatched: 6. This CDR3 spans 15 amino acids. The CDR3 region has the DNA TGTGCCAGCAGTTACAGGGGTTTACGCTCCTACGAGCAGTACTTC. Translated, it gives CASSYRGLRSYEQYF.

The J gene is TRBJ2-5, the V gene TRBV10-3; the D gene could be TRBD1 or TRBD2 (5 bases each). Trimming shortened V by 7 bases and J by 5 bases, and 14 bases separated the two germline ends. CDR1 is ENHRY, CDR2 SYGVKD, per germline. This CDR3 comprises 13 residues. The CDR3 nucleotides are TGTGCCATCATGGGTCAGGGCGGGGAGACCCAGTACTTC. Translated, it gives CAIMGQGGETQYF.

This chain joins TRBV12-5 and TRBJ1-1; no clear D gene. The CDR3 runs to 12 residues. Germline-derived CDR1 and CDR2 are LGHNT and FRNRAP. V shed 0 bases and J shed 7 bases, with 6 bases lying between them. CDR3: CASGLVVIEAFF. DNA for the CDR3: TGTGCTAGTGGTTTGGTAGTCATTGAAGCTTTCTTT.

This clonotype has only a few counts. Here the CDR3 DNA reads TGTGCCAGCAGCCTAGTGACAGGGTCTTACGGGGATCAGTACTTC. As protein: CASSLVTGSYGDQYF. The V call is TRBV25-1, the J call TRBJ2-4; the match to TRBD1 covers 7 bases. Per germline, CDR1 MGHDK and CDR2 SYGVNS. Trimming took 6 bases from V and 12 from J; bases not matched to a gene: 17. The length of the CDR3 is 15 residues.

This chain joins TRBV20-1 and TRBJ2-1, with a tentative D call TRBD1 (7 bases). The germline V gene has CDR1 DFQATT and CDR2 SNEGSKA (reference sequence). The V end lost 6 bases, the J end lost 6 bases, and 21 bases lay between the germline ends. The CDR3 sequence is 15 residues long. The CDR3 loop reads CSANSGGLSFNEQFF. CDR3 DNA: TGCAGTGCCAATTCAGGGGGACTCTCTTTCAATGAGCAGTTCTTC.

The V gene is TRBV18, the J gene TRBJ2-7; 7 bases are shared with TRBD1. The length of the CDR3 is 14 residues. CDR1 KGHSH and CDR2 LQKENI come from the germline V gene. With 5 bases clipped from V and 4 bases from J, the junction kept 8 bases outside the gene matches. In DNA form, the CDR3 reads TGTGCCAGCTCAGATCGACAGGGTTGGTACGAGCAGTACTTC. This sequence encodes CASSDRQGWYEQYF.

J is TRBJ2-3 and V is TRBV12-3 or TRBV12-4; D unresolved. V lost 10 bases and J lost 0, with 11 bases in between. The CDR3 covers 13 residues. This chain's CDR3 is CATSAESTDTQYF. The DNA for the CDR3 is TGTGCCACCTCCGCGGAGAGCACAGATACGCAGTATTTT.

The rearrangement links TRBV28 to TRBJ1-1; 9 bases align to TRBD1. This CDR3 has 17 amino acids. V dropped 2 bases and J dropped 4; count of bases not matched to a gene: 11. CDR1 is MDHEN and CDR2 is SYDVKM in the germline V gene. The CDR3 sequence is CASSLRGGGTGSTEAFF. In DNA, the CDR3 is TGTGCCAGCAGTTTAAGGGGGGGCGGGACAGGGAGCACTGAAGCTTTCTTT.

The V gene is TRBV6-7, the J gene TRBJ1-5, with a tentative D call TRBD1 (5 bases). TRBV6-7 falls under the ORF class, with uncertain function. V shed 10 bases and J shed 2 bases, with 6 bases lying between them. This CDR3 has 11 amino acids. Written as DNA, the CDR3 is TGTGCCACGGGGGGCAATCAGCCCCAGCATTTT. Residues: CATGGNQPQHF.

The rearrangement links TRBV20-1 to TRBJ2-7; 9 nucleotides agree with TRBD1. CDR3 size: 13 residues. Trimming removed 6 bases from V and 3 bases from J; junction bases left unmatched: 6. Germline V lookup: CDR1 DFQATT, CDR2 SNEGSKA (reference sequence). CDR3 residues: CSARDRANYEQYF. CDR3 DNA sequence: TGCAGTGCCAGGGACAGGGCGAACTACGAGCAGTACTTC.

The rearrangement uses TRBV6-2 or TRBV6-3 and TRBJ1-4; D unresolved. CDR1 is MNHEY and CDR2 is SVGEGT in the germline V gene. V was clipped by 5 bases and J by 2 bases, with 9 bases between them. This CDR3 spans 14 amino acids. DNA for the CDR3: TGTGCCAGCAGTCCCTGGGAGACTAATGAAAAACTGTTTTTT. This sequence encodes CASSPWETNEKLFF.

The chain has TRBV20-1 and TRBJ2-7; D unresolved. CDR1 DFQATT and CDR2 SNEGSKA come from the germline V gene (reference sequence). The CDR3 has 14 amino acids. V lost 4 bases, J lost 0 bases, and 13 bases lay in between. Here the CDR3 DNA reads TGCAGTGCTAACTCCCCCGGGTCCTCCTACGAGCAGTACTTC. This translates into CSANSPGSSYEQYF.

The chain has TRBV7-8 and TRBJ2-5; the D gene is possibly TRBD2 (5 bases). Germline loops: CDR1 SGHVS, CDR2 FQNEAQ. The V gene lost 1 base and the J gene lost 8 bases, with 14 bases spanning the gap. The length of the CDR3 is 14 residues. CDR3 sequence reads: CASSLGASRGTQYF. In DNA, the CDR3 is TGTGCCAGCAGCTTAGGGGCTAGCAGAGGCACCCAGTACTTC.

The chain is built from TRBV7-6 and TRBJ2-7; D is ambiguous. V lost 2 bases and J 1 base, leaving 6 bases between the germline ends. The germline gives CDR1 SGHVS, CDR2 FNYEAQ. There are 13 residues in the CDR3. The DNA for the CDR3 is TGTGCCAGCAGCTTATGGTGGTCCTACGAGCAGTACTTC. It is translated as CASSLWWSYEQYF.

The chain employs TRBV29-1 and TRBJ1-3; D is ambiguous. CDR3 length equals 11 residues. The V end was cut by 7 bases, the J end by 6 bases, with 10 bases between. The germline V gene encodes CDR1 SQVTM and CDR2 ANQGSEA. In DNA, the CDR3 is TGCAGCGGCTACTCATTAAACACCATATATTTT. This codes for CSGYSLNTIYF.

This chain joins TRBV20-1 and TRBJ1-1; no clear D gene. The CDR3 is 13 residues long. Trimming removed 5 bases from V and 1 base from J, with 11 bases in between. The germline V gene has CDR1 DFQATT and CDR2 SNEGSKA (reference sequence). CDR3 coding DNA: TGCAGTGCTCCCTTTTGGGGGAACACTGAAGCTTTCTTT. Translating gives CSAPFWGNTEAFF.

J is TRBJ2-7 and V is TRBV20-1, with TRBD1 identical over 10 bases. J was trimmed by 4 bases and V by 6 bases; bases with no gene match: 9. CDR3 size: 14 residues. Germline assignment: CDR1 DFQATT and CDR2 SNEGSKA (reference sequence). CDR3: CSAPIGTGDYEQYF. As DNA, the CDR3 is TGCAGTGCCCCGATTGGGACAGGGGATTACGAGCAGTACTTC.

CDR3 nucleotides: TGTGCCACCAGTGATTCCCCGTTTGTCCTAGCGGCATCCTACAATGAGCAGTTCTTC. Amino acids: CATSDSPFVLAASYNEQFF. The gene calls are TRBV24-1 and TRBJ2-1, with 7 nucleotides matching TRBD2. Germline values: CDR1 KGHDR, CDR2 SFDVKD. V lost 2 bases to trimming and J lost 1 base; unmatched junction nucleotides: 13. The CDR3 runs to 19 residues.

This chain links TRBV18 with TRBJ2-1; 9 nucleotides match TRBD1. There are 15 residues in the CDR3. V was clipped by 5 bases and J by 3 bases; unmatched bases: 5. CDR1 and CDR2 from the germline V gene are KGHSH and LQKENI. The DNA for the CDR3 is TGTGCCAGCTCAAGGACAGGGGTAGACTACAATGAGCAGTTCTTC. This translates into CASSRTGVDYNEQFF.

The V gene is TRBV5-4, the J gene TRBJ2-7; D is unresolved. Germline loops: CDR1 SGHNT, CDR2 YYREEE (reference sequence). The CDR3 consists of 14 residues. The V end lost 3 bases, the J end lost 1 base, and 11 bases lay between the germline ends. CDR3 region: CASSSWTESYEQYF. CDR3 coding DNA: TGTGCCAGCAGCTCGTGGACGGAGTCCTACGAGCAGTACTTC.

V gene TRBV19 combines with J gene TRBJ1-1, with 9 nucleotides matching TRBD1. V lost 6 bases, J lost 4 bases, and 3 bases stayed unmatched. The CDR3 is 13 amino acids. CDR1 is LNHDA and CDR2 is SQIVND in the germline V gene (reference sequence). In DNA form, the CDR3 reads TGTGCCAGTAGACAGGGGGCGGTCACTGAAGCTTTCTTT. The encoded protein is CASRQGAVTEAFF.

This sequence joins TRBV7-2 and TRBJ2-7, with TRBD2 matching 12 bases. The germline V gene encodes CDR1 SGHTA and CDR2 FQGNSA. There are 17 residues in the CDR3. The junction had 13 bases not matched to a gene; V was cut back by 10 bases and J by 0 bases. The DNA for the CDR3 is TGTGCCACCACATTATCTCTAGCGGGGGGGCACTCCTACGAGCAGTACTTC. Translation: CATTLSLAGGHSYEQYF.

This chain uses TRBV11-1 with TRBJ2-6; 11 bases match TRBD2. The CDR3 consists of 20 residues. Germline assignment: CDR1 SGHAT and CDR2 FQDESV (reference sequence). J lost 2 bases, V lost 3 bases, and 12 bases had no gene match. This CDR3 is CASSLPVAGGPEAGANVLTF. In DNA, the CDR3 is TGTGCCAGCAGCTTGCCGGTAGCGGGGGGGCCAGAGGCTGGGGCCAACGTCCTGACTTTC. Full variable domain (missing parts from reference TRBV11-1 and TRBJ2-6): EAEVAQSPRYKITEKSQAVAFWCDPISGHATLYWYRQILGQGPELLVQFQDESVVDDSQLPKDRFSAERLKGVDSTLKIQPAELGDSAMYLCASSLPVAGGPEAGANVLTFGAGSRLTVL.

J is TRBJ2-2 and V is TRBV19; D unclear. This CDR3 is 15 amino acids long. From germline, CDR1 is LNHDA and CDR2 SQIVND (reference sequence). Trimming pared 5 bases from V and 4 bases from J, leaving 14 bases between. The CDR3 bases are TGTGCCAGTAGTGGACGTGGCGCGAGCACCGGGGAGCTGTTTTTT. It translates to CASSGRGASTGELFF.